Presented here are 17 T cell receptor beta chains from one specimen sequenced in a study of cytomegalovirus exposure and HLA in healthy donors. TCRdb's copy holds only in-frame clones and misses some; the assay was immunoSEQ multiplex PCR. The sample has tens of thousands of clones, 93% seen once. What was sequenced was PBMCs. The origin of the receptors is a man aged 18 to 29 in good health and CMV-seronegative.

V is TRBV10-3 and J is TRBJ1-2; 11 bases are a match to TRBD1. The CDR3 contains 15 residues. V was clipped by 2 bases and J by 8 bases; unmatched bases: 7. Germline V gene data show CDR1 as ENHRY and CDR2 as SYGVKD. The DNA for the CDR3 is TGTGCCATCAGTGAGACCGGGACAGGGGGAGGAGGCTACACCTTC. This sequence encodes CAISETGTGGGGYTF.

The rearrangement uses TRBV28 and TRBJ1-3; D remains unclear. Germline CDR1 MDHEN, CDR2 SYDVKM. CDR3 length: 16 residues. The V and J ends lost 6 bases and 0 bases respectively, with 15 bases between them. In nucleotides, the CDR3 is TGTGCCAGCAGCCTCCCCAGTGGTAACTCTGGAAACACCATATATTTT. Its protein product is CASSLPSGNSGNTIYF. The full variable domain, with the rest looked up from reference TRBV28 and TRBJ1-3, is DVKVTQSSRYLVKRTGEKVFLECVQDMDHENMFWYRQDPGLGLRLIYFSYDVKMKEKGDIPEGYSVSREKKERFSLILESASTNQTSMYLCASSLPSGNSGNTIYFGEGSWLTVV.

The chain links TRBV18 to TRBJ2-5; D is uncertain. Germline V gene sequence: CDR1 KGHSH, CDR2 LQKENI. The CDR3 runs 15 residues. Trimming stripped 0 bases from V and 2 bases from J, with 10 bases between. The CDR3 spells CASSPPARPQETQYF. In nucleotides, the CDR3 is TGTGCCAGCTCACCACCCGCGCGGCCTCAAGAGACCCAGTACTTC.

The rearrangement joins TRBV4-1 to TRBJ1-4, with a possible D match to TRBD1 (5 bases). V was cut by 3 bases and J by 7 bases, with 9 bases left in between. CDR1 and CDR2 (germline): MGHRA, YSYEKL. The CDR3 has 13 residues. The CDR3 here is CASSQWRGEKLFF. CDR3 bases: TGCGCCAGCAGCCAGTGGAGGGGTGAAAAACTGTTTTTT.

The V call is TRBV5-1, the J call TRBJ1-2, with 8 bases fitting TRBD1. The junction had 7 bases not matched to a gene; V was cut back by 4 bases and J by 8 bases. This CDR3 has 13 residues. The germline V gene encodes CDR1 SGHRS and CDR2 YFSETQ. The CDR3 loop reads CASSRTGTVGYTF. CDR3 DNA sequence: TGCGCCAGCAGCAGGACAGGGACTGTCGGCTACACCTTC.

The genes are TRBV2 and TRBJ1-1, with D tentatively TRBD1 (6 bases). Per germline, CDR1 SNHLY and CDR2 FYNNEI. The CDR3 has 13 residues. Trimming removed 6 bases at V and 2 bases at J, with 10 bases between. CDR3 nucleotide sequence: TGTGCCAGCAGGGACAGATTAAACACTGAAGCTTTCTTT. It translates to CASRDRLNTEAFF.

The chain carries TRBV28 and TRBJ1-1; D unclear. The CDR3 covers 12 residues. Germline V gene data show CDR1 as MDHEN and CDR2 as SYDVKM. The V gene lost 2 bases and the J gene lost 11 bases, with 12 bases spanning the gap. Written as DNA, the CDR3 is TGTGCCAGCAGTTTAAGTGGCAGTGTTGCTTTCTTT. Protein sequence: CASSLSGSVAFF.

By its share, this clone is medium-sized. As DNA, the CDR3 is TGTGCCAGCAGTGAAGCAACAGGGTTAGATACCCTCCACTTT. Protein sequence: CASSEATGLDTLHF. The genes are TRBV6-1 and TRBJ1-6; tentative D call: TRBD1 (6 bases). Germline V gene data show CDR1 as MNHNS and CDR2 as SASEGT. There are 14 residues in the CDR3. Trimming stripped 0 bases from V and 14 bases from J, with 14 bases between.

The chain is built from TRBV2 and TRBJ2-7, with 9 bases that match TRBD2. Germline CDR1 is SNHLY and CDR2 is FYNNEI. V dropped 6 bases and J dropped 7; count of bases not matched to a gene: 7. CDR3 size: 13 residues. CDR3 protein: CASSISGRLEQYF. In nucleotides, the CDR3 is TGTGCCAGCAGCATTAGCGGGAGATTGGAGCAGTACTTC.

This clone showed up just a few times. The chain uses TRBV5-1 and TRBJ2-3, with 10 bases that match TRBD2. The trim removed 5 bases at V and 5 bases at J, leaving 5 bases unmatched. CDR1 is SGHRS and CDR2 is YFSETQ in the germline V gene. This CDR3 spans 14 amino acids. In DNA, the CDR3 is TGCGCCAGCAGTAGCGGGAGGCTTGAAGATACGCAGTATTTT. Translating it yields CASSSGRLEDTQYF.

V is TRBV2 and J is TRBJ2-2; 9 nucleotides agree with TRBD2. The CDR3 extends over 18 amino acids. Germline-derived CDR1 and CDR2 are SNHLY and FYNNEI. V shed 9 bases, J shed 6 bases, and the junction held 20 bases outside the gene matches. CDR3: CASTLSFSGTSKAGELFF. In DNA form, the CDR3 reads TGTGCCAGTACCTTATCTTTTTCCGGGACTAGCAAGGCCGGGGAGCTGTTTTTT.

The chain uses TRBV9 and TRBJ2-1; TRBD2 agrees at 7 bases. Germline V gene data show CDR1 as SGDLS and CDR2 as YYNGEE. V lost 1 base to trimming and J lost 4 bases; unmatched junction nucleotides: 8. The CDR3 spans 16 residues. The CDR3 spells CASSVTPGTNYNEQFF. The CDR3 DNA follows: TGTGCCAGCAGCGTAACCCCCGGGACTAATTACAATGAGCAGTTCTTC.

This chain connects TRBV6-5 to TRBJ1-2, with D possibly matching TRBD1 (5 bases). Germline V CDR1 and CDR2: MNHEY, SVGAGI. V was cut by 2 bases and J by 7 bases, with 14 bases left in between. CDR3 length: 14 amino acids. The CDR3 DNA follows: TGTGCCAGCAGTTACGGCAGGGAATTCTTTGGCTACACCTTC. It encodes CASSYGREFFGYTF.

This sequence joins TRBV5-1 and TRBJ2-3; D might be TRBD1 (5 bases). Germline V CDR1 and CDR2: SGHRS, YFSETQ. CDR3 length equals 12 residues. V was pared by 4 bases and J by 3 bases, with 6 bases between. CDR3 protein: CASSPGTDTQYF. In nucleotides, the CDR3 is TGCGCCAGCAGCCCAGGGACAGATACGCAGTATTTT.

Worth noting for this clone: The identical CDR3 is also encoded by other nucleotide sequences in the sample. The rearrangement uses TRBV30 and TRBJ1-5; a possible D gene is TRBD1 (6 bases). Trimming cost V 0 bases and J 4 bases, with 7 bases left between them. The CDR3 length is 13 residues. Germline V gives CDR1 GTSNPN, CDR2 SVGIG (reference sequence). The CDR3 DNA reads as TGTGCCTGGAGTGTGACAGGTAATCAGCCCCAGCATTTT. Translated: CAWSVTGNQPQHF.

The J gene is TRBJ2-5, the V gene TRBV4-2, with a possible D match to TRBD2 (7 bases). The V and J ends lost 4 bases and 5 bases respectively, with 17 bases between them. CDR1 is LGHNA and CDR2 is YNFKEQ in the germline V gene. The CDR3 has 15 residues. CDR3 coding DNA: TGTGCCAGCAGCCCCAGAGGGGGGGGCAGGGAGACCCAGTACTTC. Its protein product is CASSPRGGGRETQYF.

V is TRBV4-2 and J is TRBJ1-1, with TRBD1 matching over 7 bases. This CDR3 region has 17 residues. With V trimmed by 4 bases and J by 0 bases, 11 bases remained unmatched. Germline lookup yields CDR1 LGHNA and CDR2 YNFKEQ. The CDR3 DNA follows: TGTGCCAGCAGCCCAAGGGTCACGGACAGGTTGAACACTGAAGCTTTCTTT. It yields the protein CASSPRVTDRLNTEAFF.